This T cell receptor beta chain is from a study of cytomegalovirus exposure and HLA in healthy donors. Broader study findings: Later analysis demonstrated an association between a missense DCLRE1C variant and TCR beta V- and J-gene trimming. Roughly even sequencing depth across donors was the assumption behind the presence/absence analyses. The authors reported that TCR beta sequences could predict HLA-A and HLA-B alleles. These predictions were accurate for most subjects in the first cohort.

The CDR3 is made up of 14 amino acids. Germline V gives CDR1 LNHDA, CDR2 SQIVND (reference sequence). Between the trimmed V and J ends, which lost 4 bases and 1 base, there was a span of 11 bases. Points on this clone: What it binds is unknown.

This PCR relied on a set of 60 Vbeta primers and 13 Jbeta primers. TCRdb's table, derived via immunoSEQ multiplex PCR, lists solely in-frame clones and lacks some. This table holds about 160,000 clones, about 65% found once. Sequencing was carried out using PBMCs. The chain has TRBV19 and TRBJ2-7; no reliable D call. The sequence came from a man aged 40-49 years in good health and CMV-seropositive. The CDR3: CASSKSPVSYEQYF. DNA for the CDR3: TGTGCCAGTAGTAAGTCGCCAGTTTCCTACGAGCAGTACTTC.